Listed below are T cell receptor beta chains from one sample, sequenced in a study of cytomegalovirus exposure and HLA in healthy donors. Here immunoSEQ multiplex PCR was the method, and the copy in TCRdb shows in-frame clones only, minus some. Of about 76,000 clones detected, 78% appear once; the ten largest clones hold roughly 9%. The specimen sequenced was PBMCs. The receptors here all came from a woman between 40 and 55 years old in good health and CMV-seropositive. Both conserved end residues are part of each CDR3. Each record gives: J gene, D gene, V gene, clone size, CDR3 DNA, CDR3 protein. D genes are given only for firm matches. The listing skips clone size in some rows; elsewhere it reads once, few, many or a size class.

>TRBJ2-1|TRBD1|TRBV28|NA
TGTGCCAGCAGCCACCGGACAGGGTCCTACAATGAGCAGTTCTTC
CASSHRTGSYNEQFF
>TRBJ2-3|TRBD1|TRBV6-5|NA
TGTGCCAGCAGACTCCAGGGGGCTATTTCAGATACGCAGTATTTT
CASRLQGAISDTQYF
>TRBJ2-3|NA|TRBV6-1|NA
TGTGCCAGCAGTGAATGGGCAGGCAGGTCTGATACGCAGTATTTT
CASSEWAGRSDTQYF
>TRBJ1-1|TRBD1|TRBV6-5|NA
TGTGCCAGCAGTTCTCAAACCGGGACAGGGAACACTGAAGCTTTCTTT
CASSSQTGTGNTEAFF
>TRBJ2-2|NA|TRBV7-9|NA
TGTGCCAGCAGTATCGACAGCGGGGAGCTGTTTTTT
CASSIDSGELFF
>TRBJ1-3|TRBD1|TRBV5-1|NA
TGCGCCAGCAGCATACAGGGGTCTGGAAACACCATATATTTT
CASSIQGSGNTIYF
>TRBJ1-1|NA|TRBV5-4|NA
TGTGCCAGCAGCTTAACGAAACAGGGTAACACTGAAGCTTTCTTT
CASSLTKQGNTEAFF
>TRBJ2-3|TRBD2|TRBV5-6|NA
TGTGCCAGCAGCTTGGCTAGCGGGCCTGGCACAGATACGCAGTATTTT
CASSLASGPGTDTQYF
>TRBJ1-1|NA|TRBV2|NA
TGTGCCAGCAGGTTCCCGAGTGGGAGGACTGAAGCTTTCTTT
CASRFPSGRTEAFF
>TRBJ2-3|TRBD2|TRBV7-3|few
TGTGCCAGCAGCTTAACTAGCGGGGGGCCAGATACGCAGTATTTT
CASSLTSGGPDTQYF
>TRBJ2-1|TRBD1|TRBV27|NA
TGTGCCAGCAGTGAGTGGGACAGGGGGGTCTACAATGAGCAGTTCTTC
CASSEWDRGVYNEQFF
>TRBJ2-1|NA|TRBV7-9|NA
TGTGCCAGCAGCTTAGATGGGGGACTCGAGCAGTTCTTC
CASSLDGGLEQFF
>TRBJ2-1|NA|TRBV11-2|NA
TGTGCCAGCAACTGGGTCGGGGAATCCTACAATGAGCAGTTCTTC
CASNWVGESYNEQFF
>TRBJ2-1|NA|TRBV27|NA
TGTGCCAGCAGCCGTGTTATATATCATGAGCAGTTCTTC
CASSRVIYHEQFF
>TRBJ1-1|TRBD1|TRBV30|few
TGTGCCTGGAGTCTCCAAGGGGGCTCTAAAGCTTTCTTT
CAWSLQGGSKAFF
>TRBJ2-5|TRBD2|TRBV5-1|NA
TGCGCCAGCAGCTTGACTAGCGGGCAAGAGACCCAGTACTTC
CASSLTSGQETQYF
>TRBJ1-5|NA|TRBV18|NA
TGTGCCAGCTCACCAGGCGGTAGCAATCAGCCCCAGCATTTT
CASSPGGSNQPQHF
>TRBJ2-5|NA|TRBV7-2|NA
TGTGCCAGCAGCTTTGCGGGGGCCAAAGAGACCCAGTACTTC
CASSFAGAKETQYF
>TRBJ2-1|NA|TRBV7-3|NA
TGTGCCAGCAGCTTAGGGCAGGCGAACTACAATGAGCAGTTCTTC
CASSLGQANYNEQFF
>TRBJ2-2|NA|TRBV25-1|NA
TGTGCCAGCACTCGAGGCCTAGACAGTATCACCGGGGAGCTGTTTTTT
CASTRGLDSITGELFF
>TRBJ1-4|NA|TRBV7-2|few
TGTGCCAGCAGCTCTCGAGATGCAACTAATGAAAAACTGTTTTTT
CASSSRDATNEKLFF
>TRBJ1-5|NA|TRBV9|NA
TGTGCCAGCAGCAGTAACCCGGGGAATCAGCCCCAGCATTTT
CASSSNPGNQPQHF
>TRBJ1-1|NA|TRBV13|NA
TGTGCCAGCAGCTACCGACAGACCATGAACACTGAAGCTTTCTTT
CASSYRQTMNTEAFF
>TRBJ1-5|TRBD1|TRBV19|NA
TGTGCCAGTTCCAGGGGGAAGAGCAATCAGCCCCAGCATTTT
CASSRGKSNQPQHF